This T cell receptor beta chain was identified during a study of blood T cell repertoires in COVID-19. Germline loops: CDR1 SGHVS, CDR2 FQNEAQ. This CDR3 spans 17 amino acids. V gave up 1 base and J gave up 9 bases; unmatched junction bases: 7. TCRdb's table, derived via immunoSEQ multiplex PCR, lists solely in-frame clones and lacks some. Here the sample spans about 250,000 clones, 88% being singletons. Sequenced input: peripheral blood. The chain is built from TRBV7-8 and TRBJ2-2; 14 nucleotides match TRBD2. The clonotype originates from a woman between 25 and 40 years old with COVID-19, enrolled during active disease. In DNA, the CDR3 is TGTGCCAGCAGCTTAGTGCGACTAGCGGGAGGGGAGAGGGAGCTGTTTTTT. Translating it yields CASSLVRLAGGERELFF.